A single sample is the source of the 29 T cell receptor beta chains below, sequenced in a study of identical twins. TCRdb re-derived calls from the 5' RACE reads in MiXCR, one entry per CDR3 protein. This table holds about 660,000 distinct CDR3 sequences, under 9% found once. The same data also contributed to another study, on yellow fever vaccine responses in identical twins.

The source material was PBMCs. The receptors shown here come from a young woman in good health.

V is TRBV6-4 and J is TRBJ2-1; the match to TRBD2 covers 8 bases. This CDR3 contains 14 residues. The J segment lost 6 bases and the V segment lost 2 bases, leaving 3 bases of the junction unmatched. Looked up from germline, CDR1 is MRHNA and CDR2 is SNTAGT. In nucleotides, the CDR3 is TGTGCCAGCAGTGACACGACTAGCGTCAATGAGCAGTTCTTC. Amino acids: CASSDTTSVNEQFF.

The sample holds many counts of this clonotype. This chain uses TRBV18 with TRBJ1-5, with 7 bases matching TRBD1. The CDR3 totals 14 residues. Looked up from germline, CDR1 is KGHSH and CDR2 is LQKENI. V shed 8 bases and J 2 bases; nucleotides not matched to a gene: 6. The CDR3 loop reads CASSPGQGNQPQHF. CDR3 nucleotides: TGTGCCAGCAGCCCTGGACAGGGCAATCAGCCCCAGCATTTT.

By sample share, this clonotype is medium-sized. This chain uses TRBV7-2 with TRBJ1-4, with 8 bases lining up with TRBD1. V lost 5 bases, J lost 7 bases, and 6 bases stayed unmatched. There are 14 residues in the CDR3. The V gene's germline CDR1 is SGHTA and CDR2 FQGNSA. The CDR3 region has the DNA TGTGCCAGCAGCCAGGACAGGGCTAGTGAAAAACTGTTTTTT. Its protein is CASSQDRASEKLFF.

This clonotype was seen only a few times. The chain carries TRBV28 and TRBJ2-7; no clear D gene. The V gene lost 2 bases and the J gene lost 6 bases, with 17 bases spanning the gap. This CDR3 has 15 residues. CDR1 MDHEN and CDR2 SYDVKM come from the germline V gene. The chain's CDR3 is CASSLEARVPFEQYF. Written as DNA, the CDR3 is TGTGCCAGCAGTTTAGAGGCTAGGGTGCCTTTCGAGCAGTACTTC.

This clonotype appeared a few times. This sequence joins TRBV12-3 or TRBV12-4 and TRBJ2-5; 15 bases line up with TRBD2. CDR3 length equals 16 residues. V shed 5 bases, J shed 5 bases, and the junction held 6 bases outside the gene matches. For the CDR3, the DNA is TGTGCCAGCAGTGGGCGGACTAGCGGGAGGGGGGAGACCCAGTACTTC. Its translation is CASSGRTSGRGETQYF.

The rearrangement joins TRBV14 to TRBJ2-7; unclear D gene. This CDR3 comprises 14 residues. V was cut by 1 base and J by 0 bases, with 7 bases left in between. The germline V gene has CDR1 SGHDN and CDR2 FVKESK. CDR3 bases: TGTGCCAGCAGCCAAGTCGTCACCTCCTACGAGCAGTACTTC. Translating it yields CASSQVVTSYEQYF.

This sequence joins TRBV24-1 and TRBJ2-3; 9 bases are shared with TRBD2. Germline V gene lookup returns CDR1 KGHDR and CDR2 SFDVKD. There are 16 residues in the CDR3. V lost 3 bases to trimming and J lost 3 bases; unmatched junction nucleotides: 6. The CDR3 loop is CATSDPLAGETDTQYF. DNA of the CDR3: TGTGCCACCAGTGATCCATTAGCGGGAGAAACAGATACGCAGTATTTT.

The V gene is TRBV9, the J gene TRBJ1-1, with 8 bases identical to TRBD1. With V trimmed by 3 bases and J by 1 base, 5 bases remained unmatched. There are 15 residues in the CDR3. Germline V gene sequence: CDR1 SGDLS, CDR2 YYNGEE. The CDR3 here is CASSAQGTGNTEAFF. Here the CDR3 DNA reads TGTGCCAGCAGCGCGCAGGGGACAGGGAACACTGAAGCTTTCTTT.

This clonotype has at least ten counts. The chain uses TRBV12-3 or TRBV12-4 and TRBJ2-3, with TRBD1 identical over 7 bases. V was pared by 8 bases and J by 5 bases, with 4 bases of the junction left unmatched. CDR3 size: 12 residues. The CDR3 DNA reads TGTGCCAGCGAGGGACAGAGAGATACGCAGTATTTT. Protein: CASEGQRDTQYF.

This clonotype was seen only a few times. The V gene is TRBV27, the J gene TRBJ2-7; TRBD2 aligns across 8 bases. Germline V lookup: CDR1 MNHEY, CDR2 SMNVEV (reference sequence). Unmatched junction bases numbered 7, after V lost 6 bases and J lost 0 bases. The CDR3 extends over 15 amino acids. CDR3 residues: CASSQYSGSSYEQYF. Written as DNA, the CDR3 is TGTGCCAGCAGCCAATACAGCGGGAGCTCCTACGAGCAGTACTTC.

This clonotype was detected a few times. V is TRBV29-1 and J is TRBJ1-2; perhaps TRBD1 as D (5 bases). Per germline, CDR1 SQVTM and CDR2 ANQGSEA. This CDR3 is 12 amino acids long. The V end lost 4 bases, the J end lost 3 bases, and 9 bases lay between the germline ends. The CDR3 protein is CSVVGGDYGYTF. CDR3 nucleotide sequence: TGCAGCGTTGTGGGGGGGGACTATGGCTACACCTTC.

Comment on this clonotype: A read error may produce the germline difference seen at one junction end. The chain has TRBV7-7 and TRBJ2-7, with TRBD2 matching over 11 bases. The CDR3 length is 15 residues. Germline CDR1 reads SSHAT; CDR2 reads FNYEAQ (reference sequence). The CDR3 here is CASSPGLAEGYEQYF. The CDR3 coding sequence is TGTGCTAGCAGCCCGGGACTAGCGGAGGGCTACGAGCAGTACTTC. Using reference TRBV7-7 and TRBJ2-7 for the parts outside the CDR3, the full variable domain is GAGVSQSPRYKVTKRGQDVTLRCDPISSHATLYWYQQALGQGPEFLTYFNYEAQPDKSGLPSDRFSAERPEGSISTLTIQRTEQRDSAMYRCASSPGLAEGYEQYFGPGTRLTVT.

The chain couples TRBV27 to TRBJ2-1; 11 bases agree with TRBD2. The J segment lost 7 bases and the V segment lost 5 bases, leaving 10 bases of the junction unmatched. In germline, CDR1 is MNHEY, CDR2 SMNVEV (reference sequence). The CDR3 extends over 16 amino acids. This CDR3 is CASSPILAGVENEQFF. For the CDR3, the DNA is TGTGCCAGCAGTCCTATACTAGCGGGAGTTGAAAATGAGCAGTTCTTC.

This clonotype was observed many times. The rearrangement links TRBV28 to TRBJ2-2; D gene unclear. The CDR3 extends over 15 amino acids. The V gene's germline CDR1 is MDHEN and CDR2 SYDVKM. The V and J ends lost 3 bases and 2 bases respectively, with 10 bases between them. This CDR3 reads CASSFQSTNTGELFF. The CDR3 DNA sequence: TGTGCCAGCAGTTTCCAGTCTACTAACACCGGGGAGCTGTTTTTT.

This clonotype was seen a handful of times. The gene calls are TRBV27 and TRBJ2-7; TRBD2 might be the D (7 bases). Germline V lookup: CDR1 MNHEY, CDR2 SMNVEV (reference sequence). This CDR3 has 14 amino acids. With 2 bases removed from V and 4 bases from J, the gap between germline ends came to 12 bases. The CDR3 region has the DNA TGTGCCAGCAGTTTACGGGGGGCGGGTTACGAGCAGTACTTC. Amino acid sequence: CASSLRGAGYEQYF.

The chain employs TRBV15 and TRBJ2-5, with TRBD2 as a possible D gene (5 bases). The V end was cut by 3 bases, the J end by 5 bases, with 19 bases between. This CDR3 is 16 amino acids long. The germline V gene encodes CDR1 LNHNV and CDR2 YYDKDF (reference sequence). CDR3 sequence (DNA): TGTGCCACCAGCAGGAGAGCGGACCCAGGAAAGGAGACCCAGTACTTC. Its protein product is CATSRRADPGKETQYF. The whole variable domain, filled in from reference TRBV15 and TRBJ2-5, reads DAMVIQNPRYQVTQFGKPVTLSCSQTLNHNVMYWYQQKSSQAPKLLFHYYDKDFNNEADTPDNFQSRRPNTSFCFLDIRSPGLGDTAMYLCATSRRADPGKETQYFGPGTRLLVL.

This clonotype was found many times. The V call is TRBV12-3 or TRBV12-4, the J call TRBJ2-2; possibly TRBD2 for D (5 bases). The CDR3 is 16 amino acids. V shed 6 bases and J shed 0 bases, with 14 bases lying between them. The CDR3 region is CASRPSGYANTGELFF. CDR3 sequence (DNA): TGTGCCAGCAGACCGAGCGGATACGCGAACACCGGGGAGCTGTTTTTT.

This chain links TRBV7-2 with TRBJ2-3; D is undetermined. The V end lost 4 bases, the J end lost 3 bases, and 8 bases lay between the germline ends. This CDR3 has 13 amino acids. Germline loops: CDR1 SGHTA, CDR2 FQGNSA. CDR3 sequence: CASSSAPTDTQYF. CDR3 DNA sequence: TGTGCCAGCAGCTCCGCCCCGACAGATACGCAGTATTTT.

This clonotype was seen repeatedly, ten times or more. CDR3 protein: CASSSTNTGELFF. CDR3 in DNA: TGTGCCAGCAGCTCCACGAACACCGGGGAGCTGTTTTTT. The rearrangement uses TRBV7-3 and TRBJ2-2, with D unclear. The ends were cut back, 4 bases at V and 0 bases at J, with 3 bases in the middle. Looked up from germline, CDR1 is SGHTA and CDR2 is FQGTGA. The CDR3 contains 13 residues.

This clonotype was recorded many times. This chain joins TRBV7-2 and TRBJ2-7, with D perhaps being TRBD1 or TRBD2 (5 bases each). Germline V gives CDR1 SGHTA, CDR2 FQGNSA. Trimming stripped 5 bases from V and 1 base from J, with 15 bases between. This CDR3 comprises 15 residues. CDR3 in DNA: TGTGCCAGCAGCCGCGTTGGGACCGATTCCTACGAGCAGTACTTC. Its translation: CASSRVGTDSYEQYF.

This chain links TRBV28 with TRBJ2-5; D gene unclear. Trimming stripped 5 bases from V and 7 bases from J, with 11 bases between. CDR1 and CDR2 from the germline V gene are MDHEN and SYDVKM. The CDR3 consists of 12 residues. The CDR3, as DNA: TGTGCCAGCAGTGAGGTTGAATTGACCCAGTACTTC. It is translated as CASSEVELTQYF.

This clonotype was seen more than once but under ten times. The chain combines TRBV20-1 with TRBJ2-7; 10 positions agree with TRBD1. Germline V gives CDR1 DFQATT, CDR2 SNEGSKA (reference sequence). The J segment lost 5 bases and the V segment lost 2 bases, leaving 9 bases of the junction unmatched. CDR3 length: 15 amino acids. This CDR3 reads CSARNDRGRYNEQYF. In DNA, the CDR3 is TGCAGTGCTAGAAACGACAGGGGGCGATATAACGAGCAGTACTTC.

V gene TRBV28 combines with J gene TRBJ2-1; tentative D call: TRBD2 (5 bases). The CDR3 is made up of 15 amino acids. V was cut by 10 bases and J by 5 bases, with 21 bases left in between. Germline V gene sequence: CDR1 MDHEN, CDR2 SYDVKM. DNA of the CDR3: TGTGCCATCACCTCGCCGCGGACTTCCGACAATGAGCAGTTCTTC. It specifies CAITSPRTSDNEQFF.

This clonotype was counted many times. The chain couples TRBV28 to TRBJ2-1, with 9 bases aligning to TRBD1. The CDR3 is 16 residues long. Looked up from germline, CDR1 is MDHEN and CDR2 is SYDVKM. The ends lost 3 bases at V and 4 bases at J; junction bases unmatched: 7. Written as DNA, the CDR3 is TGTGCCAGCAGTTTCCGGGGACAGGGATCGTACAATGAGCAGTTCTTC. It encodes CASSFRGQGSYNEQFF.

This clonotype was seen more than once but under ten times. The chain recombines TRBV3-1 with TRBJ2-7; possible D gene TRBD2, 6 bases. This CDR3 is built from 14 residues. The germline CDR1 and CDR2 sequences are LGHDT and YNNKEL (reference sequence). The V end lost 3 bases, the J end lost 2 bases, and 11 bases lay between the germline ends. This chain's CDR3 is CASSQELATYEQYF. The CDR3 bases are TGTGCCAGCAGCCAGGAACTAGCTACCTACGAGCAGTACTTC.

V gene TRBV5-1 combines with J gene TRBJ1-1; D unclear. This CDR3 spans 14 amino acids. Germline V CDR1 and CDR2: SGHRS, YFSETQ. Trimming stripped 3 bases from V and 4 bases from J, with 13 bases between. CDR3 in DNA: TGCGCCAGCAGCTCAGCTCCGGGTGCCACTGAAGCTTTCTTT. Translating it yields CASSSAPGATEAFF.

J is TRBJ2-5 and V is TRBV10-3, with 8 positions matching TRBD2. Germline CDR1 and CDR2: ENHRY and SYGVKD. The V gene end was trimmed by 4 bases and the J gene end by 3 bases; junction bases not matched to a gene: 10. CDR3 length equals 16 residues. CDR3 region: CAISGTSGGSEETQYF. CDR3 nucleotides: TGTGCCATCAGTGGTACTAGCGGAGGGAGTGAAGAGACCCAGTACTTC.

The chain recombines TRBV7-9 with TRBJ1-5; weak D call: TRBD1 (6 bases). V dropped 1 base and J dropped 1 base, with 11 bases sitting between them. CDR1 is SEHNR, CDR2 FQNEAQ, per germline (reference sequence). This CDR3 has 16 residues. This CDR3 reads CASSLDLTGSNQPQHF. The DNA of the CDR3 is TGTGCCAGCAGCTTAGACTTAACAGGGAGCAATCAGCCCCAGCATTTT.

This clonotype has just a few counts. The J gene is TRBJ2-2, the V gene TRBV7-6; TRBD2 aligns across 8 bases. The germline gives CDR1 SGHVS, CDR2 FNYEAQ. J gave up 6 bases and V 3 bases, and 9 bases lay outside the gene matches. The CDR3 is 16 amino acids. The CDR3 region is CASSLSRGGIAGELFF. The CDR3 coding sequence is TGTGCCAGCAGCTTGTCCCGGGGGGGCATTGCCGGGGAGCTGTTTTTT.